The present entry profiles one T cell receptor beta chain with its context. Germline V CDR1 and CDR2: LGHNT, FRNRAP. CDR3 size: 20 residues. V trimming: 1 base; J trimming: 8 bases; junction bases outside the gene matches: 20. The authors' processing: Counts of nucleated cells, estimated from reference gene primer amplification, were obtained. Data came from immunoSEQ multiplex PCR; TCRdb stores just in-frame clones and leaves some out. V and J calls and clone size follow that table, whereas D and trimming were derived from the DNA. The table has approximately 80,000 clones, about 78% seen once; the top ten hold around 15%. This sample was included in a study of blood T cell repertoires in COVID-19. Overall study: Acute-phase and convalescent COVID-19 samples originated in the United States, Italy and Spain. T cells, B-cell-depleted T cells, or PBMCs supplied cDNA or gDNA.

The chain has TRBV12-5 and TRBJ1-2; TRBD1 matches at 12 bases. This receptor was obtained from a human donor in a cohort sampled during active COVID-19. Sequencing input: peripheral blood. For the CDR3, the DNA is TGTGCTAGTGGTTTGGCTTCGCTCCTCCGGGACAGGGGGCGTTTGAGGGGCTACACCTTC. This gives the protein CASGLASLLRDRGRLRGYTF.